The table lists the clone carrying this TCR beta chain with a few counts. Mismatch with germline at one junction end may stem from a read error. The sample comes from a study of regulatory T cells in long-lasting Graves disease. Looked up from germline, CDR1 is KGHDR and CDR2 is SFDVKD. CDR3 length: 13 residues. The time point was: newly diagnosed GD, antithyroid drugs for less than 3 months. There was RNA extracted from PBMCs, and the TCR library was made from it. Libraries of TCR beta came from iRepertoire HTBI primers plus Arm-PCR of CDR3 regions. TCRdb passed the multiplex PCR reads through MiXCR, listing each CDR3 protein once. The sample holds around 250,000 distinct CDR3 sequences; 20% are singletons and the top ten take approximately 15%.

The chain carries TRBV24-1 and TRBJ2-1; 12 bases are a match to TRBD2. The clonotype originates from a female donor with Graves disease. The material sequenced was peripheral blood mononuclear cells (PBMCs), taken at new diagnosis, from a patient treated with antithyroid drugs. CDR3 amino acids: CTTSAGTSGPQFF. DNA for the CDR3: TGTACCACCAGTGCCGGGACTAGCGGGCCGCAGTTCTTC.